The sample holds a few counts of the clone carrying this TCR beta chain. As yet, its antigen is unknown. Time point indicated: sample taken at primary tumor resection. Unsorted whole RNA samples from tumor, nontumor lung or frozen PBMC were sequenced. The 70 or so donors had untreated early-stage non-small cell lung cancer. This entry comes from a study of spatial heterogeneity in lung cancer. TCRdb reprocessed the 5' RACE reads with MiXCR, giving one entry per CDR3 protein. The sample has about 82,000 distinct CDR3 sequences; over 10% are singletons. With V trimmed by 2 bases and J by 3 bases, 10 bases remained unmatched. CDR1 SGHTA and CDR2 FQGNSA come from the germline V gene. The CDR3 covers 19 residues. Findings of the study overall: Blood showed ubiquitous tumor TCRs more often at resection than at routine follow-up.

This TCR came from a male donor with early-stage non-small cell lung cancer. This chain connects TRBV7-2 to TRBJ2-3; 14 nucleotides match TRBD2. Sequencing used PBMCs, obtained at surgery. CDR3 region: CASSLNGLAGGGRTDTQYF. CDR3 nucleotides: TGTGCCAGCAGCTTAAACGGACTAGCGGGGGGAGGGAGGACAGATACGCAGTATTTT. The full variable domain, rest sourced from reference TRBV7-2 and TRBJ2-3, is GAGVSQSPSNKVTEKGKDVELRCDPISGHTALYWYRQSLGQGLEFLIYFQGNSAPDKSGLPSDRFSAERTGGSVSTLTIQRTQQEDSAVYLCASSLNGLAGGGRTDTQYFGPGTRLTVL.